This TCR beta chain was obtained from a study of breast tumors, draining lymph nodes, adjacent tissues. Study-level results: Compared with basal-like, luminal-like tumors shared significantly more repertoire with nontumor tissue.

One entry per CDR3 protein, called by TCRdb with MiXCR from the multiplex PCR reads. The data contain about 180,000 distinct CDR3 sequences, 30% to 35% of them seen just once; the ten biggest clones take up approximately 4.3%. This CDR3 has 17 residues. Samples came from axillary lymph nodes draining the breast cancer. With regard to this clonotype: The antigen is undetermined. The conserved phenylalanine or tryptophan normally closing the CDR3 is absent here, so this likely arose from a read error.

Sequenced: axillary lymph node tissue. The chain couples TRBV12-3 or TRBV12-4 to TRBJ2-5; 16 bases map to TRBD2. The TCR comes from a female donor with breast cancer. Some clones in this sample may be carry-over from other donors' samples. CDR3: CVSSLGTSGGALETQYY. DNA for the CDR3: TGTGTCAGCAGTTTGGGGACTAGCGGGGGGGCACTAGAGACCCAGTACTAC.